This T cell receptor beta chain was found in a study of T cell changes during pregnancy in multiple sclerosis. From germline, CDR1 is MGHRA and CDR2 YSYEKL. V lost 1 base to trimming and J lost 6 bases; unmatched junction nucleotides: 14. This CDR3 has 17 amino acids. Sequencing was performed with immunoSEQ multiplex PCR; in TCRdb, only in-frame clones are kept and a portion is missing. Among 130,000 or so clones listed, roughly 92% were seen once. The sample consisted of peripheral blood, taken before pregnancy. The chain has TRBV4-1 and TRBJ2-7, with 8 bases fitting TRBD2. The receptor comes from a female donor with multiple sclerosis, enrolled in a pregnancy study. The DNA of the CDR3 is TGCGCCAGCAGCCAAGCTAGTTATGGCGGGGGGCTGGGCGAGCAGTACTTC. This encodes CASSQASYGGGLGEQYF.